This passage covers 15 T cell receptor beta chains from one sample sequenced in a study of Ad26.COV2.S vaccination and SARS-CoV-2 variants. TCRdb's table, derived via immunoSEQ multiplex PCR, lists solely in-frame clones and lacks some. This table holds some 39,000 clones, about 80% found once. Here the sequenced sample was peripheral blood, taken after recovery from COVID-19. These receptors were collected from a human donor who had recovered from COVID-19.

The table lists this clone with a few counts. DNA of the CDR3: TGTGCCAGCGCTAGCGCCTCACCCTACAATGAGCAGTTCTTC. Translating it yields CASASASPYNEQFF. The chain carries TRBV6-6 and TRBJ2-1; weak D call: TRBD2 (6 bases). Trimming took 8 bases from V and 2 from J, leaving 13 bases between them. CDR3 length: 14 residues. From germline, CDR1 is MNHNY and CDR2 SVGAGI (reference sequence).

In its sample, this clone was seen a few times. This chain joins TRBV29-1 and TRBJ2-5; no clear D. This CDR3 is 12 amino acids long. Germline-derived CDR1 and CDR2 are SQVTM and ANQGSEA. With 5 bases removed from V and 2 bases from J, the gap between germline ends came to 9 bases. CDR3 in DNA: TGCAGCGTTACAGAGAATCAAGAGACCCAGTACTTC. Translated: CSVTENQETQYF.

The chain uses TRBV18 and TRBJ2-7; 7 bases map to TRBD1. This CDR3 is 15 amino acids long. V was pared by 5 bases and J by 0 bases, with 7 bases of the junction left unmatched. The germline V gene has CDR1 KGHSH and CDR2 LQKENI. CDR3 protein: CASSMGQSSSYEQYV. As DNA, the CDR3 is TGTGCCAGCTCAATGGGACAGTCAAGCTCCTACGAGCAGTACGTC.

This clone was seen a handful of times. The V call is TRBV6-6, the J call TRBJ1-6; D is possibly TRBD1 (6 bases). Trimming removed 4 bases at V and 13 bases at J, with 17 bases between. This CDR3 is built from 14 residues. Germline V lookup: CDR1 MNHNY, CDR2 SVGAGI (reference sequence). Here the CDR3 DNA reads TGTGCCAGCAGTTTTTCTACAGGGTCCGAGCCCCTCCACTTT. Protein: CASSFSTGSEPLHF.

The rearrangement joins TRBV5-1 to TRBJ2-3, with D perhaps matching TRBD2 (5 bases). Germline V gene sequence: CDR1 SGHRS, CDR2 YFSETQ. The CDR3 loop spans 15 amino acids. Trimming took 2 bases from V and 2 from J, leaving 12 bases between them. CDR3 nucleotide sequence: TGCGCCAGCAGCTTAAGAGCGGATTTCACAGATACGCAGTATTTT. Amino acids: CASSLRADFTDTQYF.

V gene TRBV27 combines with J gene TRBJ1-3; no reliable D call. Looked up from germline, CDR1 is MNHEY and CDR2 is SMNVEV (reference sequence). V dropped 4 bases and J dropped 1 base, with 8 bases sitting between them. The CDR3 totals 14 residues. In nucleotides, the CDR3 is TGTGCCAGCAGTTCCCACCGTTCTGGAAACACCATATATTTT. Encoded protein: CASSSHRSGNTIYF.

This chain uses TRBV6-5 with TRBJ1-5; 9 bases align to TRBD1. Germline V lookup: CDR1 MNHEY, CDR2 SVGAGI. V shed 8 bases, J shed 7 bases, and the junction held 12 bases outside the gene matches. The CDR3 consists of 15 residues. The CDR3 sequence: CASAGGQGSRQPQHF. For the CDR3, the DNA is TGTGCCAGCGCGGGGGGACAGGGCTCACGACAGCCCCAGCATTTT.

The chain joins TRBV29-1 to TRBJ1-1, with a weak D call TRBD1 (5 bases). The CDR3 extends over 13 amino acids. V was cut by 3 bases and J by 4 bases, with 12 bases left in between. The V gene's germline CDR1 is SQVTM and CDR2 ANQGSEA. The CDR3 DNA sequence: TGCAGCGTTGAGAGTGGTGGGGGCACTGAAGCTTTCTTT. It codes for CSVESGGGTEAFF.

The chain recombines TRBV2 with TRBJ1-2, with D uncertain. This CDR3 has 14 residues. With 2 bases removed from V and 3 bases from J, the gap between germline ends came to 10 bases. Germline lookup yields CDR1 SNHLY and CDR2 FYNNEI. CDR3 loop: CASSEIEVHYGYTF. The DNA of the CDR3 is TGTGCCAGCAGTGAAATCGAGGTTCACTATGGCTACACCTTC.

The genes are TRBV2 and TRBJ1-1; D unclear. Looked up from germline, CDR1 is SNHLY and CDR2 is FYNNEI. The CDR3 has 10 amino acids. V lost 6 bases to trimming and J lost 11 bases, with 10 bases between them. The CDR3 loop reads CASRGRSAFF. The DNA for the CDR3 is TGTGCCAGCAGGGGGAGGTCGGCTTTCTTT.

The rearrangement links TRBV11-2 to TRBJ1-3, with D perhaps TRBD1 (5 bases). This CDR3 is 13 amino acids long. Germline V gives CDR1 SGHAT, CDR2 FQNNGV. V was shortened by 4 bases and J by 5 bases, with 9 bases between the two germline ends. The CDR3 sequence: CASSSGPRNTIYF. CDR3 nucleotide sequence: TGTGCCAGCAGCTCGGGACCTAGAAACACCATATATTTT.

This chain links TRBV30 with TRBJ1-1, with 8 positions matching TRBD1. Germline values: CDR1 GTSNPN, CDR2 SVGIG (reference sequence). The CDR3 has 15 amino acids. The V and J ends lost 3 bases and 4 bases, in that order; junction bases with no gene match: 10. The CDR3: CAWSGGQGVGTEAFF. CDR3 bases: TGTGCCTGGAGCGGAGGACAGGGCGTTGGCACTGAAGCTTTCTTT.

The sample holds a few counts of this clone. The gene calls are TRBV12-3 or TRBV12-4 and TRBJ1-2; D may be TRBD1 (5 bases). This CDR3 has 13 residues. V was pared by 2 bases and J by 4 bases, with 8 bases between. DNA of the CDR3: TGTGCCAGCAGTTTACAGGGCTCCTATGGCTACACCTTC. Translating it yields CASSLQGSYGYTF.

This chain links TRBV15 with TRBJ1-1; unclear D gene. The length of the CDR3 is 15 residues. Between the trimmed V and J ends, which lost 1 base and 0 bases, there was a span of 9 bases. The germline gives CDR1 LNHNV, CDR2 YYDKDF (reference sequence). The CDR3 loop is CATSRGSGMNTEAFF. The CDR3, as DNA: TGTGCCACCAGCAGAGGGTCAGGTATGAACACTGAAGCTTTCTTT.

The chain carries TRBV3-1 (or the pseudogene TRBV3-2) and TRBJ2-3; unclear D gene. From germline, CDR1 is LGHDT and CDR2 YNNKEL (reference sequence). V was shortened by 2 bases and J by 3 bases, with 9 bases between the two germline ends. The CDR3 sequence is 14 residues long. CDR3 DNA sequence: TGTGCCAGCAGCCAAAATACTTATACAGATACGCAGTATTTT. It yields the protein CASSQNTYTDTQYF.